What follows are 10 T cell receptor beta chains derived from one specimen sequenced in a study of radiotherapy plus CTLA-4 blockade in lung cancer. Sequencing used immunoSEQ multiplex PCR; TCRdb keeps in-frame clones, though not all of them. The profile shows more than 95,000 clones, 65% to 85% of them singletons. The specimen was peripheral blood, collected from a patient treated with radiotherapy plus ipilimumab. The receptors were sampled from a human donor with non-small cell lung cancer who had a partial response to radiotherapy plus ipilimumab. Some clones in this sample may be carry-over from other donors' samples.

The chain joins TRBV19 to TRBJ2-7, with TRBD1 identical over 9 bases. The trim removed 8 bases at V and 5 bases at J, leaving 13 bases unmatched. CDR1 LNHDA and CDR2 SQIVND come from the germline V gene (reference sequence). This CDR3 spans 15 amino acids. Here the CDR3 DNA reads TGTGCCAGTTCCAACCCCGGGACAGGGTCTCACGAGCAGTACTTC. Its protein product is CASSNPGTGSHEQYF.

The J gene is TRBJ1-1, the V gene TRBV11-2; tentatively, D is TRBD1 (5 bases). Trimming pared 3 bases from V and 1 base from J, leaving 9 bases between. Germline-derived CDR1 and CDR2 are SGHAT and FQNNGV. The CDR3 has 14 residues. The CDR3 DNA reads TGTGCCAGCAGCTTTGGGGCAGGGAACACTGAAGCTTTCTTT. It encodes CASSFGAGNTEAFF.

The chain combines TRBV18 with TRBJ1-1; D uncertain. The V gene lost 2 bases and the J gene lost 5 bases, with 18 bases spanning the gap. Germline V gene lookup returns CDR1 KGHSH and CDR2 LQKENI. The CDR3 contains 16 residues. The CDR3 reads CASSPSVPTSGTEAFF. CDR3 nucleotides: TGTGCCAGCTCACCATCCGTCCCAACCTCCGGTACTGAAGCTTTCTTT.

This chain uses TRBV5-8 with TRBJ2-7; 9 bases are a match to TRBD1. The trim removed 5 bases at V and 5 bases at J, leaving 11 bases unmatched. This CDR3 contains 15 residues. From germline, CDR1 is SGHTS and CDR2 YDEGEE. The CDR3 is CASRAPGQGVHEQYF. As DNA, the CDR3 is TGTGCCAGCAGGGCGCCGGGACAGGGAGTCCACGAGCAGTACTTC.

This chain uses TRBV11-2 with TRBJ1-6, with 8 bases identical to TRBD1. CDR3 length equals 14 residues. The ends lost 7 bases at V and 9 bases at J; junction bases unmatched: 8. CDR1 is SGHAT and CDR2 is FQNNGV in the germline V gene. DNA of the CDR3: TGTGCCAGCAAACATAGGGACAGGCTTTCACCCCTCCACTTT. It is translated as CASKHRDRLSPLHF.

J is TRBJ1-5 and V is TRBV28; D unclear. V was trimmed by 4 bases and J by 2 bases, leaving 12 bases between them. The CDR3 runs to 15 residues. Germline V gene data show CDR1 as MDHEN and CDR2 as SYDVKM. CDR3: CASSSEDMGNQPQHF. DNA of the CDR3: TGTGCCAGCAGTTCGGAAGACATGGGCAATCAGCCCCAGCATTTT.

As concerns this clone: Here the CDR3 omits its conserved ending phenylalanine or tryptophan, so a read error is the likely source. The V call is TRBV25-1, the J call TRBJ1-2, with 8 bases fitting TRBD1. The J segment lost 2 bases and the V segment lost 11 bases, leaving 4 bases of the junction unmatched. There are 12 residues in the CDR3. Germline-derived CDR1 and CDR2 are MGHDK and SYGVNS. The CDR3 DNA reads as TGTGCCGTCGGGACAGGAAACTATGGCTACACCCTC. Translation gives CAVGTGNYGYTL.

The chain recombines TRBV9 with TRBJ1-5; TRBD1 matches 9 bases. V was pared by 4 bases and J by 6 bases, with 5 bases of the junction left unmatched. The CDR3 is 14 amino acids. Germline V gene sequence: CDR1 SGDLS, CDR2 YYNGEE. The CDR3 spells CASSLTGGGQPQHF. CDR3 coding DNA: TGTGCCAGCAGCCTCACAGGGGGCGGTCAGCCCCAGCATTTT.

The V gene is TRBV2, the J gene TRBJ1-6; 8 bases map to TRBD1. The V and J ends lost 6 bases and 8 bases, in that order; junction bases with no gene match: 9. This CDR3 comprises 15 residues. From germline, CDR1 is SNHLY and CDR2 FYNNEI. The CDR3 loop reads CASRPTTGADSPLHF. The CDR3 DNA sequence: TGTGCCAGCAGACCTACGACAGGGGCGGATTCACCCCTCCACTTT.

There are a few counts of this clone. The chain couples TRBV6-1 to TRBJ2-7, with TRBD2 matching 8 bases. The length of the CDR3 is 17 residues. V was pared by 4 bases and J by 0 bases, with 11 bases of the junction left unmatched. CDR1 MNHNS and CDR2 SASEGT come from the germline V gene. CDR3 DNA sequence: TGTGCCAGCAGTGCCTCTTGGGGTAGCGGGGCCTCCTACGAGCAGTACTTC. This translates into CASSASWGSGASYEQYF.